This TCR beta chain comes out of a study of T-cell reconstitution after alpha-beta-depleted transplantation in children. Preparation of the TCRbeta library was carried out with unique molecular identifiers. In TCRdb, the PCR reads were re-called with MiXCR into one record per CDR3 protein. The sample has roughly 82,000 distinct CDR3 sequences, roughly 14% seen once; the top ten hold about 26%. This clonotype was seen a few times. Germline V gene lookup returns CDR1 SGHRS and CDR2 YFSETQ. V gave up 2 bases and J gave up 0 bases, with 20 bases separating them. This CDR3 is built from 18 residues. The genes are TRBV5-1 and TRBJ1-2, with D possibly TRBD1 on 5 matching bases. The input for sequencing was PBMCs, mostly from graft donor cells, taken 180 days after TCRalphabeta/CD19-depleted stem cell transplant. The receptor comes from a male patient between 2 and 15 years old who had a stem cell transplant for acute lymphoblastic leukemia, so the T cells may come from the graft donor. CDR3 bases: TGCGCCAGCAGCTTAGGGTCCCCTACAGGCATATCTAACTATGGCTACACCTTC. Protein sequence: CASSLGSPTGISNYGYTF. The full variable domain, with the rest looked up from reference TRBV5-1 and TRBJ1-2, is KAGVTQTPRYLIKTRGQQVTLSCSPISGHRSVSWYQQTPGQGLQFLFEYFSETQRNKGNFPGRFSGRQFSNSRSEMNVSTLELGDSALYLCASSLGSPTGISNYGYTFGSGTRLTVV.